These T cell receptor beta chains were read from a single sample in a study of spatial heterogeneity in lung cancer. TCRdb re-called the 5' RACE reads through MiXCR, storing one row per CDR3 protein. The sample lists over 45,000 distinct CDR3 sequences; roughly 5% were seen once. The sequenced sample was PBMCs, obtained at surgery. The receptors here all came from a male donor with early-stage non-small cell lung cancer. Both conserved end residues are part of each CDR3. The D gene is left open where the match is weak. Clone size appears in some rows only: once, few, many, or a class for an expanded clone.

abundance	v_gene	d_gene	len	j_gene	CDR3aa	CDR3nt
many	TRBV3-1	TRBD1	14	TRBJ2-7	CAIPPDRGIYEQYF	TGTGCCATTCCCCCCGACAGGGGCATTTACGAGCAGTACTTC
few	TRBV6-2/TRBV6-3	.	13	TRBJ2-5	CASRGSLQETQYF	TGTGCCAGCAGGGGGAGTTTACAAGAGACCCAGTACTTC
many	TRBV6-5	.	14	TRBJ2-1	CASSSRDALWEQFF	TGTGCCAGCAGTTCCCGGGACGCGCTTTGGGAGCAGTTCTTC
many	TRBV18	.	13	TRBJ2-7	CASSPAPVGEQYF	TGTGCCAGCTCACCAGCTCCGGTGGGCGAGCAGTACTTC
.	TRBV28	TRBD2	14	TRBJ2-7	CASRTSGRVYEQYF	TGTGCCAGCAGGACTAGCGGTCGTGTCTACGAGCAGTACTTC
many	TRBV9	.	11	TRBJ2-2	CASSGSGELFF	TGTGCCAGCAGCGGTTCGGGGGAGCTGTTTTTT
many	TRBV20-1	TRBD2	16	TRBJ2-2	CSARSSGRADTGELFF	TGCAGTGCTAGATCCAGCGGGAGGGCCGACACCGGGGAGCTGTTTTTT
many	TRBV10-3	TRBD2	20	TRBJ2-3	CAISESYTGTSGSYTDTQYF	TGTGCCATCAGTGAGTCCTATACCGGGACTAGCGGGAGTTACACAGATACGCAGTATTTT
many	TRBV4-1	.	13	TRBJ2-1	CASSQESGNEQFF	TGCGCCAGCAGCCAAGAATCCGGGAATGAGCAGTTCTTC
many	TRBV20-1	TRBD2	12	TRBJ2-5	CSARGGRETQYF	TGCAGTGCTCGCGGGGGGAGGGAGACCCAGTACTTC
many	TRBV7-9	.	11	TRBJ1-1	CASSPQTEAFF	TGTGCCAGCAGCCCCCAGACTGAAGCTTTCTTT
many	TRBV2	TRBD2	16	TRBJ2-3	CASSAGAGGYTDTQYF	TGTGCCAGCAGTGCTGGAGCGGGAGGGTACACAGATACGCAGTATTTT
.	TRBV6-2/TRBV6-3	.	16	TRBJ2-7	CASSPRTPTPSSEQYF	TGTGCCAGCAGTCCCCGGACTCCGACGCCATCGAGCGAGCAGTACTTC
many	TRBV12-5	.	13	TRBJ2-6	CASGFSGANVLTF	TGTGCTAGTGGTTTCTCTGGGGCCAACGTCCTGACTTTC
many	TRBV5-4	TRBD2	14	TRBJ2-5	CASSLGGSGETQYF	TGTGCCAGCAGCTTGGGCGGGAGCGGAGAGACCCAGTACTTC
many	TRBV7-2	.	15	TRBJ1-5	CASSPWGASNQPQHF	TGTGCCAGCAGCCCCTGGGGGGCTAGCAATCAGCCCCAGCATTTT
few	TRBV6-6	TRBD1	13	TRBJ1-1	CASAGQGVPEAFF	TGTGCCAGCGCGGGACAGGGGGTTCCTGAAGCTTTCTTT
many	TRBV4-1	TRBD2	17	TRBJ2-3	CASSRRLADSSTDTQYF	TGCGCCAGCAGCCGGCGACTAGCGGATTCTAGCACAGATACGCAGTATTTT
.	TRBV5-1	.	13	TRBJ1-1	CASSWDIGIEAFF	TGCGCCAGCAGCTGGGACATAGGTATTGAAGCTTTCTTT
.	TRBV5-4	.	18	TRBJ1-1	CASSLDLGSWTPNTEAFF	TGTGCCAGCAGCTTGGATTTAGGGTCTTGGACACCGAACACTGAAGCTTTCTTT
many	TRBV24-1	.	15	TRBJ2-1	CATSDFPPAEGPQFF	TGTGCCACCAGTGATTTCCCTCCGGCGGAGGGGCCGCAGTTCTTC
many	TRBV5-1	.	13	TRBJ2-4	CASSLEGDDIQYF	TGCGCCAGCAGCCTGGAGGGAGATGACATTCAGTACTTC
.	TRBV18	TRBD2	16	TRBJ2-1	CASSPPTSGIYNEQFF	TGTGCCAGCTCACCACCGACTAGCGGAATATACAATGAGCAGTTCTTC
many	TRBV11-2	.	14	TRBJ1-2	CASSLLPRPGGYTF	TGTGCCAGCAGCTTACTCCCCAGGCCGGGTGGCTACACCTTC
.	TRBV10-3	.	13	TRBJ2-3	CAISDGSTDTQYF	TGTGCCATCAGTGACGGCAGCACAGATACGCAGTATTTT
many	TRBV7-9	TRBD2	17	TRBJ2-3	CASSLGLAGGYTDTQYF	TGTGCCAGCAGCTTAGGACTAGCGGGAGGCTACACAGATACGCAGTATTTT
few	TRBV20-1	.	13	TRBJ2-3	CSALPGRPDTQYF	TGCAGTGCCCTCCCGGGACGACCAGATACGCAGTATTTT
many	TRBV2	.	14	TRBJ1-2	CASSDRQAIYGYTF	TGTGCCAGCAGTGACAGACAGGCGATCTATGGCTACACCTTC
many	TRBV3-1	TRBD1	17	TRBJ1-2	CASSSTPTGGLNYGYTF	TGTGCCAGCAGCTCGACTCCGACAGGGGGTCTTAACTATGGCTACACCTTC
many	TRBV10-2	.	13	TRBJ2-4	CASSEWRGNIQYF	TGCGCCAGCAGTGAGTGGAGGGGAAACATTCAGTACTTC
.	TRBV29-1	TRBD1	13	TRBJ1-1	CSAYRGGNTEAFF	TGCAGCGCTTACAGGGGCGGGAACACTGAAGCTTTCTTT
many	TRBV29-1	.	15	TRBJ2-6	CSVEDRESGANVLTF	TGCAGCGTTGAAGATCGGGAGTCTGGGGCCAACGTCCTGACTTTC
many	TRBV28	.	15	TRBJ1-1	CASSFSGKKNTEAFF	TGTGCCAGCAGTTTTAGCGGCAAGAAAAACACTGAAGCTTTCTTT
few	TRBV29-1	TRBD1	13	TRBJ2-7	CSGRQGLSYEQYF	TGCAGCGGTAGACAGGGCCTCTCCTACGAGCAGTACTTC
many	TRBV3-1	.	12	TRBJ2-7	CASSHTTKEQYF	TGTGCCAGCAGCCATACGACTAAAGAGCAGTACTTC
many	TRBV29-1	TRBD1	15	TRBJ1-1	CSAAGAGGAGTEAFF	TGCAGCGCCGCTGGGGCAGGGGGCGCGGGCACTGAAGCTTTCTTT
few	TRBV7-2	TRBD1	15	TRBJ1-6	CASNRQGAYNSPLHF	TGTGCCAGCAACAGACAGGGGGCCTATAATTCACCCCTCCACTTT
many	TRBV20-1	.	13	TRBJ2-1	CTGLGDSYNEQFF	TGCACCGGTTTGGGGGACTCTTACAATGAGCAGTTCTTC
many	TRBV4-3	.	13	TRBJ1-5	CASSQEQDQPQHF	TGCGCCAGCAGCCAAGAGCAAGATCAGCCCCAGCATTTT
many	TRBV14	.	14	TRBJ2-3	CASSLRAFTDTQYF	TGTGCCAGCAGCCTCAGGGCTTTTACAGATACGCAGTATTTT
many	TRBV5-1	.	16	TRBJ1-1	CASSPLAGRGNTEAFF	TGCGCCAGCAGCCCCCTCGCGGGCAGGGGGAACACTGAAGCTTTCTTT
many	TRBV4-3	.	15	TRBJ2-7	CASSQVGRESYEQYF	TGCGCCAGCAGCCAAGTTGGCAGGGAGTCCTACGAGCAGTACTTC
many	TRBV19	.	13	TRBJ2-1	CASSMYTYDEQFF	TGTGCCAGTAGTATGTATACCTACGATGAGCAGTTCTTC
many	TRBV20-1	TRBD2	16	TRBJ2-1	CSAPRGRGFSYNEQFF	TGCAGTGCCCCCCGGGGGAGGGGCTTCTCCTACAATGAGCAGTTCTTC
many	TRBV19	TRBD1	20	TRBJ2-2	CASSTTPGARGPQNTGELFF	TGTGCCAGTAGTACAACCCCTGGGGCAAGGGGGCCTCAGAACACCGGGGAGCTGTTTTTT
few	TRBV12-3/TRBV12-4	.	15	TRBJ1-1	CASTEQGGAHTEAFF	TGTGCCAGCACTGAACAAGGCGGGGCGCACACTGAAGCTTTCTTT
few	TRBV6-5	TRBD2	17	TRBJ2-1	CASSYLVGTSSSNEQFF	TGTGCCAGCAGTTACCTTGTCGGGACTAGTAGTAGCAATGAGCAGTTCTTC
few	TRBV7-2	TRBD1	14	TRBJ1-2	CASSLAGQGDGYTF	TGTGCCAGCAGCTTAGCAGGACAGGGCGATGGCTACACCTTC